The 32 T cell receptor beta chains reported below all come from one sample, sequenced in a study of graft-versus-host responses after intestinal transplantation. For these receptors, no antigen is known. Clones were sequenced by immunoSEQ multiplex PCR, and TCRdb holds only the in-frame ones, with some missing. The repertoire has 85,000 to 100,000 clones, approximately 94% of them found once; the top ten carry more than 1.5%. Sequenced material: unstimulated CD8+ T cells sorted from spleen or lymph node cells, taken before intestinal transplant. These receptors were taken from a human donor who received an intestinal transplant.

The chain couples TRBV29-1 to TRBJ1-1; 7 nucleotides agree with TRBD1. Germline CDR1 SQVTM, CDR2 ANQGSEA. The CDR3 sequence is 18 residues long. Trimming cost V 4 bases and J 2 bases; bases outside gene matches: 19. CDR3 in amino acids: CSVGEGTPFDRANTEAFF. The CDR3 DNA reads TGCAGCGTTGGAGAGGGCACTCCCTTTGACAGGGCTAACACTGAAGCTTTCTTT.

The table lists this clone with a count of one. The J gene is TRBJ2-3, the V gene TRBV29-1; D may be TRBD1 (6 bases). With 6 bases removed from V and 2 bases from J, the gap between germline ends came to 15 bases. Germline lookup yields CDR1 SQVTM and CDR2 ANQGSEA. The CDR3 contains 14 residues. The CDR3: CSVAPTGVTDTQYF. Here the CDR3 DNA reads TGCAGCGTGGCCCCGACAGGCGTCACAGATACGCAGTATTTT.

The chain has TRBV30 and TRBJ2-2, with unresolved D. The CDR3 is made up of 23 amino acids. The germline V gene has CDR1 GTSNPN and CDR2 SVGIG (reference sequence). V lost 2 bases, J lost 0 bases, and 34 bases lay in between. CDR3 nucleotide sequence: TGTGCCTGGAGTTTCATCAAGGAAACCCCGGGTGGAACTACCTTCGCGAACACCGGGGAGCTGTTTTTT. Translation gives CAWSFIKETPGGTTFANTGELFF.

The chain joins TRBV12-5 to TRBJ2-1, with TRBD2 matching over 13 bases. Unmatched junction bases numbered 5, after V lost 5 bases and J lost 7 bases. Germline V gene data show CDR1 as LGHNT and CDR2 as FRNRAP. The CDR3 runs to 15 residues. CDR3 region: CASGLPGLAGNEQFF. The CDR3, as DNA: TGTGCTAGTGGTCTCCCGGGACTAGCGGGGAATGAGCAGTTCTTC.

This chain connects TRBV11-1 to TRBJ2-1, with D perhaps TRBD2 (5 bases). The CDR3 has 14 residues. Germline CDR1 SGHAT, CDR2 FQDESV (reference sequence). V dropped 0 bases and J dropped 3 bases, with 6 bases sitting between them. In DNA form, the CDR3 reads TGTGCCAGCAGCTTAGCGGGGAGCTACAATGAGCAGTTCTTC. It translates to CASSLAGSYNEQFF.

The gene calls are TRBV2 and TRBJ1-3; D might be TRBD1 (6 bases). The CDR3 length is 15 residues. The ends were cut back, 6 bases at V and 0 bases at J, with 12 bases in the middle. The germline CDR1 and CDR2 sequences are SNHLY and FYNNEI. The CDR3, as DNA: TGTGCCAGCAGGGGGACACTCATCTCTGGAAACACCATATATTTT. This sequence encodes CASRGTLISGNTIYF.

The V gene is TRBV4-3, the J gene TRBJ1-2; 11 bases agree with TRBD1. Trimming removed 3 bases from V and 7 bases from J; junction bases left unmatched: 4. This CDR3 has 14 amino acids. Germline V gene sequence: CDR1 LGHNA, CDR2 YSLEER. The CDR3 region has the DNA TGCGCCAGCAGCCATCACGGGACAGGGGGTGGCTACACCTTC. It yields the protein CASSHHGTGGGYTF.

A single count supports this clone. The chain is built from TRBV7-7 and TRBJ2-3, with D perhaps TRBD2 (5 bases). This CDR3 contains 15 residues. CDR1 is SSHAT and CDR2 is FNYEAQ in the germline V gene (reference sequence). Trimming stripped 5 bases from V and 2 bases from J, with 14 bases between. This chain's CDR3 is CASSPYLEDTDTQYF. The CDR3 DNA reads TGTGCCAGCAGCCCGTACCTGGAGGACACAGATACGCAGTATTTT.

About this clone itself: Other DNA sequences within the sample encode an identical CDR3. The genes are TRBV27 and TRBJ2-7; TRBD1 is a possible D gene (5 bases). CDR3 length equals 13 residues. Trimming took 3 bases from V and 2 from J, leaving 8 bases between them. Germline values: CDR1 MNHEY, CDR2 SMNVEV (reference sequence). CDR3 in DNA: TGTGCCAGCAGTTTGGGCAGGGCCTACGAGCAGTACTTC. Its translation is CASSLGRAYEQYF.

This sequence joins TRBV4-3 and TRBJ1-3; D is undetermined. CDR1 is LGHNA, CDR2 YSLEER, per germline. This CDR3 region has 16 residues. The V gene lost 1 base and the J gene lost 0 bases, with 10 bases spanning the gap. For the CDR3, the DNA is TGCGCCAGCAGCCAAGTGAGGTCTAGCTCTGGAAACACCATATATTTT. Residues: CASSQVRSSSGNTIYF.

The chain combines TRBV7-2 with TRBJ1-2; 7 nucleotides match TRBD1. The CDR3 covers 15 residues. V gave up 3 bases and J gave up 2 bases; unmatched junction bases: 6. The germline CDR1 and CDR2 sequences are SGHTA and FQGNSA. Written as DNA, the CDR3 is TGTGCCAGCAGCTTGGATACAGGGGAGAACTATGGCTACACCTTC. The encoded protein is CASSLDTGENYGYTF.

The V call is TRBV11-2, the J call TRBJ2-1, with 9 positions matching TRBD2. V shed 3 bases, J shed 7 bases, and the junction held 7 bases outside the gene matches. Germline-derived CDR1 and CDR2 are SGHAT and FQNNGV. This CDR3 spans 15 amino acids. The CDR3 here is CASSLTGGGVNEQFF. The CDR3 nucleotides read TGTGCCAGCAGCTTGACTGGCGGGGGGGTTAATGAGCAGTTCTTC.

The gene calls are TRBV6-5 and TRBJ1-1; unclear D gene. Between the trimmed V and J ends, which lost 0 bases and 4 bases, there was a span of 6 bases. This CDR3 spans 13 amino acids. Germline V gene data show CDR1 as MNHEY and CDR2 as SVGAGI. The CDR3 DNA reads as TGTGCCAGCAGTTACTCACCCAGCACTGAAGCTTTCTTT. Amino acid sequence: CASSYSPSTEAFF.

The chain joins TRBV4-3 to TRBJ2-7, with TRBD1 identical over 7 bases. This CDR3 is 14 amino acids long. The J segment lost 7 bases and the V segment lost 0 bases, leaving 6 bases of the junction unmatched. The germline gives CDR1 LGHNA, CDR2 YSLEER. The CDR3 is CASSQERTGTEQYF. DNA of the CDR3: TGCGCCAGCAGCCAAGAACGGACAGGAACTGAGCAGTACTTC.

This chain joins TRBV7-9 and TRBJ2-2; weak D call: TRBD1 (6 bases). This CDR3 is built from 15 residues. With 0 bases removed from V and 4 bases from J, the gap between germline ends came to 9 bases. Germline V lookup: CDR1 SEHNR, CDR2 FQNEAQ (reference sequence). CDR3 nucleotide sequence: TGTGCCAGCAGCTTAGCGACAGGCTTCACCGGGGAGCTGTTTTTT. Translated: CASSLATGFTGELFF.

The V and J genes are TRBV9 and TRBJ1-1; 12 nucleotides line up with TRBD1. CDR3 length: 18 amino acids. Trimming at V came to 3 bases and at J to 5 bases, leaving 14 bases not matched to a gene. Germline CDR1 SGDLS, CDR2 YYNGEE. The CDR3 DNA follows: TGTGCCAGCAGCGCCGGGCCTTCGGGACAGGGGGCGTTGACTGAAGCTTTCTTT. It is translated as CASSAGPSGQGALTEAFF.

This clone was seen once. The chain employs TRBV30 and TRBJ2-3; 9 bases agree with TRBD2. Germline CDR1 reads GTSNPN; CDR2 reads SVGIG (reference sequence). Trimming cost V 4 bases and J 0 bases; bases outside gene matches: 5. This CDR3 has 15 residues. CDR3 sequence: CAWTERGASTDTQYF. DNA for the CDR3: TGTGCCTGGACGGAGCGGGGGGCTAGCACAGATACGCAGTATTTT.

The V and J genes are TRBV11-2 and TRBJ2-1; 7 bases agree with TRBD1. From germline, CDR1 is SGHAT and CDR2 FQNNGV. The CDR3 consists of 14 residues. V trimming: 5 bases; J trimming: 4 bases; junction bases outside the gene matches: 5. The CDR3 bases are TGTGCCAGCAGCCCCGAGGGGGCTTACAATGAGCAGTTCTTC. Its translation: CASSPEGAYNEQFF.

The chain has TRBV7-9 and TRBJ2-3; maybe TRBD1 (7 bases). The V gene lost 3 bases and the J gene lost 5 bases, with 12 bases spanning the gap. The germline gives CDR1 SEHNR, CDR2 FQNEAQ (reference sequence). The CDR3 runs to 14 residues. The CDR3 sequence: CASSFQGGIDTQYF. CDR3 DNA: TGTGCCAGCAGCTTTCAGGGGGGCATAGATACGCAGTATTTT.

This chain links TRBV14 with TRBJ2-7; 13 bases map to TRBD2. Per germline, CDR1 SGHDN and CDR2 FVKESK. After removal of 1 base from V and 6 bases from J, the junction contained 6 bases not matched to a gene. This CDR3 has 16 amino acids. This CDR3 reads CASSQGSRTSGGEQYF. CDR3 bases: TGTGCCAGCAGCCAAGGGTCGCGGACTAGCGGGGGCGAGCAGTACTTC.

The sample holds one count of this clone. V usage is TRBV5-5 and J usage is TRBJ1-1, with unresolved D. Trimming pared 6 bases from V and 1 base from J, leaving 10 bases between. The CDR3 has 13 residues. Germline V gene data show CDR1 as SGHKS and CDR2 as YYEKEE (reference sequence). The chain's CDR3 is CASNAEGNTEAFF. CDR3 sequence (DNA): TGTGCCAGCAACGCCGAGGGGAACACTGAAGCTTTCTTT. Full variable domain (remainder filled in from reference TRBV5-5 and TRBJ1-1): DAGVTQSPTHLIKTRGQQVTLRCSPISGHKSVSWYQQVLGQGPQFIFQYYEKEERGRGNFPDRFSARQFPNYSSELNVNALLLGDSALYLCASNAEGNTEAFFGQGTRLTVV.

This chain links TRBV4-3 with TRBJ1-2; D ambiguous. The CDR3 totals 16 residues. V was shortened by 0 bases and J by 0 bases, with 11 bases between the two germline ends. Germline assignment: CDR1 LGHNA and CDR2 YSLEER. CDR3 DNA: TGCGCCAGCAGCCAAGATAAGTCGGGAGCTAACTATGGCTACACCTTC. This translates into CASSQDKSGANYGYTF.

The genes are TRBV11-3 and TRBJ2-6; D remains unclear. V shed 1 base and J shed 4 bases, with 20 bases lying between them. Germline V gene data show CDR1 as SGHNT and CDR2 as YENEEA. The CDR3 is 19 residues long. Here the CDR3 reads CASSLVLSPQVSGANVLTF. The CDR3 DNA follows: TGTGCCAGCAGCTTAGTTCTGAGTCCTCAGGTCTCCGGGGCCAACGTCCTGACTTTC.

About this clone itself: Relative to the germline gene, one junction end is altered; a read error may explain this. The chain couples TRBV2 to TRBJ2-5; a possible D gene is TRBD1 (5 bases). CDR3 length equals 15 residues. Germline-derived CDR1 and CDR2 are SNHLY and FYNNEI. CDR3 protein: CVSSETLGVGETQYF. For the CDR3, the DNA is TGTGTCAGCAGTGAGACCTTAGGGGTCGGGGAGACCCAGTACTTC.

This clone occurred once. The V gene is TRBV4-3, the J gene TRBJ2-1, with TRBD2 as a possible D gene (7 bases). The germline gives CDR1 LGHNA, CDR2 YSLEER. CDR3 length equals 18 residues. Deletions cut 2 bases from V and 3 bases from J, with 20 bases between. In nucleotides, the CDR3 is TGCGCCAGCAGCCAAATCTATGGGGGGGGACAACTCTACAATGAGCAGTTCTTC. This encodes CASSQIYGGGQLYNEQFF.

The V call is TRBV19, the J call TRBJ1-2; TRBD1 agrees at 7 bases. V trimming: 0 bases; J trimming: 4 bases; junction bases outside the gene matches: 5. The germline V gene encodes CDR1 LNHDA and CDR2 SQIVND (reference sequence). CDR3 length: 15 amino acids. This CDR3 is CASSIDRQGGYGYTF. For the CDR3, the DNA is TGTGCCAGTAGTATAGACCGACAGGGCGGCTATGGCTACACCTTC.

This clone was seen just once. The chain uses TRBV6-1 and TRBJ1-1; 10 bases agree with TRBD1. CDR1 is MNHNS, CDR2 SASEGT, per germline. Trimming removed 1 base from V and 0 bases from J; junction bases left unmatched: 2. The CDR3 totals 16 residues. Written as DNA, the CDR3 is TGTGCCAGCAGTGAAGTGGACAGGGGGATGAACACTGAAGCTTTCTTT. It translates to CASSEVDRGMNTEAFF.

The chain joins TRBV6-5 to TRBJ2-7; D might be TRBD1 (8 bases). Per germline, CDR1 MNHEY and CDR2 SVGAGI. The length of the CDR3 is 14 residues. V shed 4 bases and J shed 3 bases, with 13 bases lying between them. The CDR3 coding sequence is TGTGCCAGCAGTTCCACAGGGGGGGGCTACGAGCAGTACTTC. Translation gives CASSSTGGGYEQYF.

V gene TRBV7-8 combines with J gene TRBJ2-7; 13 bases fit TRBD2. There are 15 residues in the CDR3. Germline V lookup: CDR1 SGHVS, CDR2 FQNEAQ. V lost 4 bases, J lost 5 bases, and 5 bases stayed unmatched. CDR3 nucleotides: TGTGCCAGCAGCTCCCGACTAGCGGGGGGTCACGAGCAGTACTTC. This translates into CASSSRLAGGHEQYF.

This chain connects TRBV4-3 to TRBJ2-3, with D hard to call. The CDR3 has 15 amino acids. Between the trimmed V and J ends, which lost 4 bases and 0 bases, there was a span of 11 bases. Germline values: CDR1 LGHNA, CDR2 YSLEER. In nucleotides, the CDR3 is TGCGCCAGCAGCCCCTCCGTGGCTAGCACAGATACGCAGTATTTT. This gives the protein CASSPSVASTDTQYF.

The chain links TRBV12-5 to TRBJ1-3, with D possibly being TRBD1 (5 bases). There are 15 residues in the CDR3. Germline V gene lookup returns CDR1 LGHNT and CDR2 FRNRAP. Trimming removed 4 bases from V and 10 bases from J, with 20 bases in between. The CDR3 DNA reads TGTGCTAGTGGTTCTCCCTGGGCAGGGCGGGAAACCATATATTTT. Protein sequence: CASGSPWAGRETIYF.

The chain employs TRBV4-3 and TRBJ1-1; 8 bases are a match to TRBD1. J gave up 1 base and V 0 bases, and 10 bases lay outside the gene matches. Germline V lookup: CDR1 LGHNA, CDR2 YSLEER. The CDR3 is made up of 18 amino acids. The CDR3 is CASSQERAGGLGNTEAFF. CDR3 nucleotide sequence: TGCGCCAGCAGCCAAGAAAGAGCAGGGGGCCTCGGGAACACTGAAGCTTTCTTT.